This T cell receptor beta chain was obtained from a study of blood T cell repertoires in COVID-19. Only in-frame clones appear in the TCRdb table, and some are missing; sequencing was by immunoSEQ multiplex PCR. Among about 100,000 clones listed, about 85% were seen once. V lost 8 bases, J lost 5 bases, and 8 bases stayed unmatched. Germline CDR1 and CDR2: MNHNY and SVGAGI (reference sequence). The CDR3 runs to 14 residues. The sequenced sample consisted of peripheral blood. This chain links TRBV6-6 with TRBJ2-3; 9 nucleotides agree with TRBD2. The receptor was derived from a man aged 50-60 years with active or convalescent COVID-19. CDR3 sequence reads: CASGTGLAVDTQYF. The CDR3 DNA is TGTGCCAGCGGAACGGGACTAGCTGTAGATACGCAGTATTTT.